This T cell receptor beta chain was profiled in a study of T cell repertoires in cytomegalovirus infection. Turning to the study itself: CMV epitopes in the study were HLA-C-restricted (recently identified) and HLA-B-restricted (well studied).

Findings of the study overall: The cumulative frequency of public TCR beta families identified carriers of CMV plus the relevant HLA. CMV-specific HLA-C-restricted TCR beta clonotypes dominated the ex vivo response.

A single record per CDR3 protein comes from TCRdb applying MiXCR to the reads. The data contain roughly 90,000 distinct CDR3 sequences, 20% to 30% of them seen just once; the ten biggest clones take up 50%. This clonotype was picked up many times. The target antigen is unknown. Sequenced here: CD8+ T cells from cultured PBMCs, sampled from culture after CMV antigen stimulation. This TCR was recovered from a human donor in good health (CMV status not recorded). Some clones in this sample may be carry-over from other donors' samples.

The CDR3 sequence: CASSQDDSGGYNSPLHF. The CDR3 nucleotides are TGCGCCAGCAGCCAGGACGACTCAGGGGGCTATAATTCACCCCTCCACTTT. This chain links TRBV4-3 with TRBJ1-6, with TRBD1 matching 7 bases. CDR1 is LGHNA and CDR2 is YSLEER in the germline V gene. The CDR3 sequence is 17 residues long. V dropped 3 bases and J dropped 3; count of bases not matched to a gene: 8.